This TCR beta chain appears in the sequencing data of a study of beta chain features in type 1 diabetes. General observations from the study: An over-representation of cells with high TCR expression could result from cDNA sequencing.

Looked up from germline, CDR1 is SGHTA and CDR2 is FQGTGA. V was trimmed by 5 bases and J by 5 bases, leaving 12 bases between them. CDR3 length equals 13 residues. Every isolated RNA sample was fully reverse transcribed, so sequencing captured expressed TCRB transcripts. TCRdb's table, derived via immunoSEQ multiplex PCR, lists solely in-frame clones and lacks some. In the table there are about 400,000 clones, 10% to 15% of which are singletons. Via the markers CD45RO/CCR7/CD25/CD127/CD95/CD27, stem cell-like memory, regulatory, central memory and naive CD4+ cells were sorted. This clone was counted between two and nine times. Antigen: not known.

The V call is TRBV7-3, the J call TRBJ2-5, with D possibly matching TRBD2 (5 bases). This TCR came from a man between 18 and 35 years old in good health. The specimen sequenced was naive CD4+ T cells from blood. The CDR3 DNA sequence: TGTGCCAGCAGCACGACTATGTCTGAGACCCAGTACTTC. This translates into CASSTTMSETQYF.